This is a list of T cell receptor beta chains from one sample in a study of early T cells in non-severe SARS-CoV-2 infection. TCRdb reprocessed the 5' RACE reads via MiXCR and lists one record per CDR3 protein. The repertoire has about 90,000 distinct CDR3 sequences, roughly 12% of them found once; the top ten carry 4.4%. This sample comprised whole blood, obtained at baseline. These receptors all come from an adult who was a healthcare worker with PCR-confirmed SARS-CoV-2 infection or an uninfected control (not recorded which). Both conserved end residues are part of each CDR3. A D gene is named only where the DNA matches it firmly. Rows may omit the clone size; those that give it use once, few, many or a size class.

TRBJ2-1,TRBV14,once,TRBD2,CASSPRLAGVGSGYNEQFF,TGTGCCAGCAGCCCTCGACTAGCGGGAGTAGGATCGGGATACAATGAGCAGTTCTTC
TRBJ1-1,TRBV29-1,many,.,CSVERGDTEAFF,TGCAGCGTTGAAAGGGGGGACACTGAAGCTTTCTTT
TRBJ2-7,TRBV20-1,few,.,CSAHYTKQYF,TGCAGTGCGCATTATACGAAGCAGTACTTC
TRBJ2-7,TRBV5-1,few,.,CASSFGTGSYEQYF,TGCGCCAGCAGCTTTGGGACGGGATCCTACGAGCAGTACTTC
TRBJ1-6,TRBV7-9,.,TRBD1,CASSLGTGESPLHF,TGTGCCAGCAGCTTGGGAACAGGGGAATCACCCCTCCACTTT
TRBJ1-1,TRBV29-1,many,.,CSVSRGDAEAFF,TGCAGCGTCAGCAGGGGTGATGCTGAAGCTTTCTTT
TRBJ2-1,TRBV27,.,.,CASSQGDTSYNEQFF,TGTGCCAGCAGCCAAGGGGACACGTCCTACAATGAGCAGTTCTTC
TRBJ2-1,TRBV2,.,.,CAGGTAPGLGQFF,TGTGCCGGAGGGACAGCTCCTGGTCTTGGGCAGTTCTTC
TRBJ2-7,TRBV5-5,few,.,CASSLEPGGTYEQYF,TGTGCCAGCAGCTTGGAGCCAGGGGGGACCTACGAGCAGTACTTC
TRBJ2-7,TRBV12-5,.,.,CASVLALRSYEQYF,TGTGCTAGTGTTTTGGCTCTACGCTCCTACGAGCAGTACTTC
TRBJ2-1,TRBV7-9,.,.,CARGTPQGQFF,TGTGCCAGGGGGACGCCGCAGGGGCAGTTCTTC
TRBJ2-7,TRBV20-1,many,.,CSARDRLATYEQYF,TGCAGTGCTAGAGATCGCCTAGCCACGTACGAGCAGTACTTC
TRBJ2-7,TRBV28,few,.,CASSDGTPVKDEQYF,TGTGCCAGCAGCGACGGGACCCCAGTGAAGGACGAGCAGTACTTC
TRBJ1-2,TRBV24-1,few,TRBD1,CATSDPTGERSYTF,TGTGCCACCAGTGATCCGACAGGGGAGAGGAGCTACACCTTC
TRBJ2-6,TRBV30,.,.,CAHPGDSGANVLTF,TGTGCCCACCCCGGAGACTCTGGGGCCAACGTCCTGACTTTC
TRBJ1-2,TRBV7-6,few,.,CASSLGPTVTDGYTF,TGTGCCAGCAGCCTAGGACCGACAGTAACCGATGGCTACACCTTC
TRBJ1-6,TRBV28,many,.,CASTLLGANHNSPLHF,TGTGCCAGCACCCTATTGGGGGCGAACCATAATTCACCCCTCCACTTT
TRBJ2-1,TRBV7-6,few,.,CASGRRSSYNEQFF,TGTGCCAGCGGGAGACGGAGCTCCTACAATGAGCAGTTCTTC
TRBJ2-5,TRBV28,many,.,CASSLEGPSVQETQYF,TGTGCCAGCAGTTTAGAGGGACCCAGTGTCCAAGAGACCCAGTACTTC
TRBJ2-7,TRBV12-3/TRBV12-4,many,TRBD2,CASTLLAATGEQYF,TGTGCCAGCACCCTACTAGCGGCGACGGGCGAGCAGTACTTC
TRBJ1-5,TRBV12-3/TRBV12-4,few,.,CASSFRQNSNQPQHF,TGTGCCAGCAGTTTTAGACAGAATAGCAATCAGCCCCAGCATTTT
TRBJ2-3,TRBV11-1,.,.,CASSLSPPATSTDTQYF,TGTGCCAGCAGCTTAAGTCCCCCGGCAACTAGCACAGATACGCAGTATTTT
TRBJ1-1,TRBV20-1,few,.,CSARGRKMNTEAFF,TGCAGTGCTAGGGGCCGGAAAATGAACACTGAAGCTTTCTTT
TRBJ2-1,TRBV5-6,.,TRBD2,CASSTSGKVYNEQFF,TGTGCCAGCAGCACGAGCGGGAAGGTTTACAATGAGCAGTTCTTC
TRBJ1-4,TRBV12-3/TRBV12-4,few,TRBD1,CASSPGTAEKLFF,TGTGCCAGCAGTCCCGGGACAGCTGAAAAACTGTTTTTT
TRBJ2-4,TRBV11-2,few,.,CASSFGGKNIQYF,TGTGCCAGCAGCTTCGGGGGCAAAAACATTCAGTACTTC
TRBJ2-1,TRBV6-4,few,TRBD2,CATGSGSYEQFF,TGTGCCACCGGAAGCGGGAGTTATGAGCAGTTCTTC
TRBJ2-5,TRBV18,.,.,CASSPLIAETQYF,TGTGCCAGCTCACCATTAATTGCAGAGACCCAGTACTTC
TRBJ2-1,TRBV12-3/TRBV12-4,.,.,CASTFFSRNEQFF,TGTGCCAGCACTTTCTTTTCGAGGAATGAGCAGTTCTTC
TRBJ2-5,TRBV5-1,few,TRBD2,CASSFSGGPQETQYF,TGCGCCAGCAGCTTCAGCGGGGGACCCCAAGAGACCCAGTACTTC
TRBJ2-1,TRBV18,many,TRBD2,CASSPVSLAGVNSYNEQFF,TGTGCCAGCTCACCGGTATCACTAGCGGGAGTTAACTCCTACAATGAGCAGTTCTTC
TRBJ2-5,TRBV27,few,.,CASSPFRGVGQETQYF,TGTGCCAGCAGTCCCTTCCGGGGAGTAGGGCAAGAGACCCAGTACTTC
TRBJ2-3,TRBV10-3,.,.,CAISGGGQDTQYF,TGTGCCATCAGTGGCGGGGGCCAAGATACGCAGTATTTT
TRBJ1-5,TRBV11-2,.,.,CASSSRGEGNQPQHF,TGTGCCAGCAGCTCAAGGGGGGAGGGCAATCAGCCCCAGCATTTT
TRBJ1-1,TRBV28,many,.,CASNVIGTEAFF,TGTGCCAGCAACGTAATAGGCACTGAAGCTTTCTTT
TRBJ2-7,TRBV5-4,many,.,CASSLWGEQYF,TGTGCCAGCAGCTTGTGGGGTGAGCAGTACTTC
TRBJ2-2,TRBV3-1,.,.,CASTLRPDTGELFF,TGTGCCAGCACCCTCCGACCCGACACCGGGGAGCTGTTTTTT
TRBJ2-1,TRBV7-8,.,TRBD2,CASSLAPASGRGNNEQFF,TGTGCCAGCAGCTTAGCGCCGGCTAGCGGGAGAGGAAACAATGAGCAGTTCTTC
TRBJ2-7,TRBV7-9,.,.,CASSLVSLEQYF,TGTGCCAGCAGCTTAGTGTCGCTGGAGCAGTACTTC
TRBJ2-7,TRBV20-1,.,.,CSARVPGTNVPYEQYF,TGCAGTGCTAGAGTACCCGGGACCAACGTCCCCTACGAGCAGTACTTC
TRBJ2-4,TRBV10-2,few,.,CASSTDSLAKNIQYF,TGCGCCAGCAGTACGGACAGCCTAGCCAAAAACATTCAGTACTTC
TRBJ2-1,TRBV11-1,many,.,CASSPVDSSYNEQFF,TGTGCCAGCAGCCCCGTGGATAGCTCCTACAATGAGCAGTTCTTC